One TCR beta chain is described in this entry. What it binds is unknown. This entry is derived from a study of T cell repertoires in cytomegalovirus infection. Germline CDR1 is SGHTA and CDR2 is FQGNSA. V was clipped by 4 bases and J by 0 bases, with 13 bases between them. This CDR3 has 16 residues. General study points: It was HLA-C-restricted CMV-specific TCR beta clonotypes that dominated the response ex vivo.

MiXCR, applied by TCRdb to the reads, yields one record per CDR3 protein. The table includes approximately 250,000 distinct CDR3 sequences, roughly 22% detected once. Sequenced material: CD8+ T cells from PBMCs. The chain is built from TRBV7-2 and TRBJ1-5; D is ambiguous. The source of this sequence is a human donor in good health (CMV status not recorded). Some clones in this sample may be carry-over from other donors' samples. CDR3 sequence reads: CASSSYPPSSNQPQHF. The CDR3 DNA follows: TGTGCCAGCAGCTCCTACCCCCCAAGTAGCAATCAGCCCCAGCATTTT.